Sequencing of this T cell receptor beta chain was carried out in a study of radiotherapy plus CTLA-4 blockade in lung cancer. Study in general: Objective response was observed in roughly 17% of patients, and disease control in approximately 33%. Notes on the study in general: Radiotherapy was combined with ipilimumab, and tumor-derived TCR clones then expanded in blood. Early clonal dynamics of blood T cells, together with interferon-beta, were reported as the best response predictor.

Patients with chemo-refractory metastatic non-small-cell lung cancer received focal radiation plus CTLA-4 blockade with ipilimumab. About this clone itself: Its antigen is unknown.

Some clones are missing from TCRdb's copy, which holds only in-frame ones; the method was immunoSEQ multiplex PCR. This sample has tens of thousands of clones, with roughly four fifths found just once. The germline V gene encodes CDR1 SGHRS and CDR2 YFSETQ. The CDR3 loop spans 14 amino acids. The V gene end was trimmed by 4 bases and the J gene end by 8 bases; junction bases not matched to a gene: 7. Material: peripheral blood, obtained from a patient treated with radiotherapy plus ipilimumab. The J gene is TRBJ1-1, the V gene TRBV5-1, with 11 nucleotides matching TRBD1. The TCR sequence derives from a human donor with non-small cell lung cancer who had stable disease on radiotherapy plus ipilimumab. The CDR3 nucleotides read TGCGCCAGCAGCCCCGGGACAGGGGGGACCGAAGCTTTCTTT. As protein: CASSPGTGGTEAFF.